The 7 T cell receptor beta chains below come from one sample, sequenced in a study of OX40 agonist ivuxolimab in advanced cancers. The assay was immunoSEQ multiplex PCR, and TCRdb's table has in-frame clones only and misses some. Among 19,000 or so clones listed, approximately 87% were seen once. Specimen: CD4+ or CD8+ T cells sorted from blood, collected in a trial of the OX40 agonist ivuxolimab. Every receptor here comes from an adult with an advanced solid tumor such as melanoma, head and neck, liver or kidney cancer.

This clone was found a few times. The rearrangement joins TRBV6-5 to TRBJ1-1; no clear D. The CDR3 covers 15 residues. V was trimmed by 0 bases and J by 2 bases, leaving 10 bases between them. CDR1 and CDR2 from the germline V gene are MNHEY and SVGAGI. CDR3 nucleotides: TGTGCCAGCAGTTACTCGAACCGGGGAAACACTGAAGCTTTCTTT. As protein: CASSYSNRGNTEAFF.

With respect to this clone: One end of the junction does not line up with germline, which may come from a read error. This sample also contains other DNA sequences that code for the same CDR3. This chain connects TRBV6-6 to TRBJ1-1; perhaps TRBD1 as D (6 bases). Looked up from germline, CDR1 is MNHNY and CDR2 is SVGAGI (reference sequence). The length of the CDR3 is 14 residues. The CDR3 bases are TGTGCCAGTAGTTACGACAGGCGGGGGACTGAAGCTTTCTTT. As protein: CASSYDRRGTEAFF.

The J gene is TRBJ1-6, the V gene TRBV6-5; D uncertain. V gave up 0 bases and J gave up 7 bases, with 7 bases separating them. This CDR3 contains 14 residues. Germline V gene sequence: CDR1 MNHEY, CDR2 SVGAGI. CDR3 residues: CASSYSERNSPLHF. CDR3 nucleotides: TGTGCCAGCAGTTACTCGGAGAGGAATTCACCCCTCCACTTT.

The V call is TRBV4-1, the J call TRBJ2-2; D remains ambiguous. The germline V and J ends were trimmed by 0 bases and 4 bases, with 9 bases remaining between them. This CDR3 has 15 amino acids. The germline V gene encodes CDR1 MGHRA and CDR2 YSYEKL. CDR3 sequence: CASSQERQVTGELFF. CDR3 DNA sequence: TGCGCCAGCAGCCAAGAACGGCAGGTCACCGGGGAGCTGTTTTTT.

The V and J genes are TRBV30 and TRBJ1-4; TRBD1 is a possible D gene (5 bases). The CDR3 runs 11 residues. V dropped 5 bases and J dropped 6 bases, with 7 bases sitting between them. Germline V CDR1 and CDR2: GTSNPN, SVGIG (reference sequence). The CDR3 reads CAWGADEKLFF. The CDR3 region has the DNA TGTGCCTGGGGGGCGGATGAAAAACTGTTTTTT.

The rearrangement links TRBV7-3 to TRBJ2-2; 9 bases match TRBD1. V trimming: 5 bases; J trimming: 1 base; junction bases outside the gene matches: 5. Germline CDR1 reads SGHTA; CDR2 reads FQGTGA. This CDR3 is built from 16 residues. CDR3 nucleotides: TGTGCCAGCAGCCTGCGACAGGGGGTGAACACCGGGGAGCTGTTTTTT. The encoded protein is CASSLRQGVNTGELFF. The full variable domain, in which reference TRBV7-3 and TRBJ2-2 provide the parts outside the CDR3, is GAGVSQTPSNKVTEKGKYVELRCDPISGHTALYWYRQSLGQGPEFLIYFQGTGAADDSGLPNDRFFAVRPEGSVSTLKIQRTERGDSAVYLCASSLRQGVNTGELFFGEGSRLTVL.

The J gene is TRBJ1-5, the V gene TRBV30, with D unclear. CDR1 and CDR2 (germline): GTSNPN, SVGIG (reference sequence). V was shortened by 0 bases and J by 4 bases, with 7 bases between the two germline ends. CDR3 size: 13 residues. The CDR3 bases are TGTGCCTGGAGTGTATTGGAAAATCAGCCCCAGCATTTT. This codes for CAWSVLENQPQHF.